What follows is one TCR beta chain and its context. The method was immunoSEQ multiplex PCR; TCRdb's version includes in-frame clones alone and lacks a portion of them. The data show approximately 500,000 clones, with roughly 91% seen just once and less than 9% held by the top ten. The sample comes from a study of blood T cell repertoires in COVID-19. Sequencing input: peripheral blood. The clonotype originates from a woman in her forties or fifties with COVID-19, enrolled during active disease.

The CDR3: CASSLRTGLGQYF. CDR3 nucleotide sequence: TGTGCCAGCAGCTTACGTACGGGTTTGGGGCAGTACTTC. The chain is built from TRBV7-8 and TRBJ2-7; D ambiguous. CDR3 length: 13 amino acids. V lost 2 bases and J lost 9, with 14 bases in between. Germline values: CDR1 SGHVS, CDR2 FQNEAQ.